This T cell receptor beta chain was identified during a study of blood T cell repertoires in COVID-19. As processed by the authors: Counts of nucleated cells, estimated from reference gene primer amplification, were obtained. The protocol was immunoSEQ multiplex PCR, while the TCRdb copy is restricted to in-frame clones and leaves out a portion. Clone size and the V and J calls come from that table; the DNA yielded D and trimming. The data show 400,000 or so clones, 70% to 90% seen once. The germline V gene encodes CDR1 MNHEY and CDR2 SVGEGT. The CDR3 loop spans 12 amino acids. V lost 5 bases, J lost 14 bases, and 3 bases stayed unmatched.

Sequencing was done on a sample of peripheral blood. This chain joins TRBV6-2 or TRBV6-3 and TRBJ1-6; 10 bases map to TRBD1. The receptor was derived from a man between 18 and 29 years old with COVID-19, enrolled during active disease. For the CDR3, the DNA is TGTGCCAGCAGTACCGGGACAGGGGCCCTCCACTTT. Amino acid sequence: CASSTGTGALHF.